These 28 T cell receptor beta chains originate from one sample sequenced in a study of cytomegalovirus exposure and HLA in healthy donors. PCR amplification relied on 60 Vbeta primers (plus 13 Jbeta primers). Some clones are missing from TCRdb's copy, which holds only in-frame ones; the method was immunoSEQ multiplex PCR. The table has about 200,000 clones, 55% to 75% seen once. Sequencing was carried out using PBMCs. Source of these receptors: a middle-aged man in good health and CMV-seropositive.

The chain is built from TRBV4-2 and TRBJ2-2; 7 bases align to TRBD2. With 0 bases clipped from V and 4 bases from J, the junction kept 14 bases outside the gene matches. Germline V gene lookup returns CDR1 LGHNA and CDR2 YNFKEQ. There are 19 residues in the CDR3. The CDR3 DNA sequence: TGTGCCAGCAGCCAAGATTTATATTCCCCGGGGGGAGTCACCGGGGAGCTGTTTTTT. Translating gives CASSQDLYSPGGVTGELFF.

The rearrangement links TRBV6-5 to TRBJ1-5; no firm D call. This CDR3 spans 13 amino acids. V lost 4 bases and J lost 7, with 11 bases in between. Germline V lookup: CDR1 MNHEY, CDR2 SVGAGI. The CDR3 region has the DNA TGTGCCAGCAGTTTCCTGGGCGGGCAGCCCCAGCATTTT. This translates into CASSFLGGQPQHF.

This chain joins TRBV5-1 and TRBJ2-7; a possible D gene is TRBD2 (6 bases). Germline values: CDR1 SGHRS, CDR2 YFSETQ. The CDR3 is 14 amino acids. V shed 4 bases and J shed 7 bases, with 18 bases lying between them. Written as DNA, the CDR3 is TGCGCCAGCAGCCCCGGGAGCCACCTATCAGAGCAGTACTTC. This encodes CASSPGSHLSEQYF.

This clone was observed a few times. The chain's CDR3 is CASLDRGGEKLFF. CDR3 sequence (DNA): TGCGCCAGCCTAGACAGGGGAGGTGAAAAACTGTTTTTT. The rearrangement joins TRBV10-2 to TRBJ1-4; TRBD1 aligns across 8 bases. Germline V gene sequence: CDR1 WSHSY, CDR2 SAAADI. V was clipped by 8 bases and J by 7 bases; unmatched bases: 6. This CDR3 has 13 residues.

In nucleotides, the CDR3 is TGCGCCAGCAGCCAAGGTTTAAATCAGCCCCAGCATTTT. Its translation is CASSQGLNQPQHF. The chain couples TRBV4-3 to TRBJ1-5; D uncertain. There are 13 residues in the CDR3. V lost 1 base, J lost 4 bases, and 5 bases lay in between. Germline CDR1 reads LGHNA; CDR2 reads YSLEER.

The chain links TRBV6-1 to TRBJ1-6, with D uncertain. The CDR3 is 13 residues long. V was cut by 7 bases and J by 8 bases, with 12 bases left in between. The germline V gene has CDR1 MNHNS and CDR2 SASEGT. The CDR3 DNA sequence: TGTGCCAGCACTAGGGAGCTAGATTCACCCCTCCACTTT. This codes for CASTRELDSPLHF.

This sequence joins TRBV19 and TRBJ2-7; D perhaps matches TRBD1 (6 bases). Germline CDR1 reads LNHDA; CDR2 reads SQIVND (reference sequence). This CDR3 spans 13 amino acids. V gave up 4 bases and J gave up 6 bases, with 13 bases separating them. The CDR3 reads CASSTTGPREQYF. The CDR3 bases are TGTGCCAGTAGTACCACAGGGCCCCGCGAGCAGTACTTC. Combining the CDR3 with reference TRBV19 and TRBJ2-7 gives the whole variable domain DGGITQSPKYLFRKEGQNVTLSCEQNLNHDAMYWYRQDPGQGLRLIYYSQIVNDFQKGDIAEGYSVSREKKESFPLTVTSAQKNPTAFYLCASSTTGPREQYFGPGTRLTVT.

This clone was detected only a few times. The DNA of the CDR3 is TGTGCCAGCAGCTTGACAGGAGGTCCAGATACGCAGTATTTT. Protein: CASSLTGGPDTQYF. This chain connects TRBV7-2 to TRBJ2-3; D is possibly TRBD1 (6 bases). There are 14 residues in the CDR3. CDR1 is SGHTA, CDR2 FQGNSA, per germline. V shed 3 bases and J shed 4 bases, with 11 bases lying between them.

The chain recombines TRBV15 with TRBJ2-5; D unresolved. Germline V CDR1 and CDR2: LNHNV, YYDKDF (reference sequence). CDR3 length: 15 amino acids. The germline V and J ends were trimmed by 0 bases and 1 base, with 9 bases remaining between them. CDR3 bases: TGTGCCACCAGCAGAGATCCCACACCCCAAGAGACCCAGTACTTC. This gives the protein CATSRDPTPQETQYF.

The chain links TRBV10-1 to TRBJ1-1, with TRBD1 as a possible D gene (5 bases). This CDR3 comprises 14 residues. Germline V lookup: CDR1 WNHNN, CDR2 SYGVQD (reference sequence). V was cut by 2 bases and J by 0 bases, with 7 bases left in between. This CDR3 is CASSELGLNTEAFF. The CDR3 nucleotides are TGCGCCAGCAGTGAGCTGGGGCTGAACACTGAAGCTTTCTTT.

The chain combines TRBV6-1 with TRBJ2-2; the D gene is possibly TRBD2 (7 bases). The CDR3 is 13 residues long. The V gene's germline CDR1 is MNHNS and CDR2 SASEGT. Trimming removed 6 bases at V and 9 bases at J, with 14 bases between. As DNA, the CDR3 is TGTGCCAGCAGGGGAGGGACAAGACGGGAGCTGTTTTTT. This gives the protein CASRGGTRRELFF.

The chain uses TRBV7-8 and TRBJ1-2; a weak D match, TRBD1 (5 bases). V shed 6 bases and J shed 2 bases, with 13 bases lying between them. CDR1 is SGHVS, CDR2 FQNEAQ, per germline. The CDR3 is 14 amino acids. CDR3: CASRPRRGNYGYTF. The CDR3 nucleotides are TGTGCCAGCAGACCCCGGAGGGGAAACTATGGCTACACCTTC.

The rearrangement joins TRBV28 to TRBJ2-7; weak D call: TRBD2 (6 bases). V lost 3 bases and J lost 1, with 13 bases in between. From germline, CDR1 is MDHEN and CDR2 SYDVKM. The CDR3 runs to 15 residues. The CDR3 reads CASSLGGGGSYEQYF. CDR3 sequence (DNA): TGTGCCAGCAGTTTGGGGGGTGGGGGGTCCTACGAGCAGTACTTC.

The chain employs TRBV6-5 and TRBJ2-1; 8 positions agree with TRBD1. The trim removed 2 bases at V and 4 bases at J, leaving 4 bases unmatched. The CDR3 loop spans 15 amino acids. The germline V gene encodes CDR1 MNHEY and CDR2 SVGAGI. CDR3 region: CASSYDGDRYNEQFF. The CDR3 DNA sequence: TGTGCCAGCAGTTACGATGGGGACAGGTACAATGAGCAGTTCTTC.

The V call is TRBV19, the J call TRBJ2-7; 7 bases are shared with TRBD2. Germline lookup yields CDR1 LNHDA and CDR2 SQIVND (reference sequence). The V segment lost 6 bases and the J segment 0 bases; nucleotides outside the gene matches: 8. This CDR3 contains 15 residues. The chain's CDR3 is CASSMSGETSYEQYF. DNA of the CDR3: TGTGCCAGTAGCATGAGCGGGGAAACCTCCTACGAGCAGTACTTC.

The chain couples TRBV6-5 to TRBJ1-4; TRBD1 agrees at 7 bases. The CDR3 contains 16 residues. From germline, CDR1 is MNHEY and CDR2 SVGAGI. V shed 0 bases, J shed 8 bases, and the junction held 9 bases outside the gene matches. CDR3 DNA sequence: TGTGCCAGCAGTTACTCCTACAGGGGAGAGGAGGAAAAACTGTTTTTT. Translated, it gives CASSYSYRGEEEKLFF.

This clone turned up a few times. The V call is TRBV2, the J call TRBJ1-5; no clear D. The germline CDR1 and CDR2 sequences are SNHLY and FYNNEI. CDR3 length: 16 residues. V gave up 6 bases and J gave up 2 bases, with 17 bases separating them. For the CDR3, the DNA is TGTGCCAGCAGCCCCGGACGAGGAGGCCGCAATCAGCCCCAGCATTTT. Translated, it gives CASSPGRGGRNQPQHF.

In nucleotides, the CDR3 is TGTGCCAGCAGCTTATCAAGCGGGGGACACAATGAGCAGTTCTTC. Protein sequence: CASSLSSGGHNEQFF. The chain couples TRBV5-4 to TRBJ2-1; 8 bases align to TRBD2. CDR1 is SGHNT and CDR2 is YYREEE in the germline V gene (reference sequence). With 2 bases clipped from V and 5 bases from J, the junction kept 6 bases outside the gene matches. This CDR3 contains 15 residues.

In regard to this clone: Other DNA sequences in the same sample also yield this CDR3. J is TRBJ2-5 and V is TRBV5-4; 7 bases align to TRBD2. This CDR3 region has 15 residues. CDR1 is SGHNT, CDR2 YYREEE, per germline (reference sequence). V shed 2 bases, J shed 3 bases, and the junction held 7 bases outside the gene matches. CDR3 amino acids: CASSFGGRGEETQYF. CDR3 bases: TGTGCCAGCAGCTTCGGGGGGAGGGGAGAAGAGACCCAGTACTTC.

This clone was picked up a small number of times. The chain couples TRBV5-3 to TRBJ1-3; D gene unclear. TRBV5-3 is known as an ORF, though its function is uncertain. Between the trimmed V and J ends, which lost 3 bases and 4 bases, there was a span of 8 bases. This CDR3 comprises 13 residues. In nucleotides, the CDR3 is TGTGCCAGAAGCTGCGGGGTGGGAAACACCATATATTTT. Protein sequence: CARSCGVGNTIYF.

The chain joins TRBV7-2 to TRBJ2-1; 10 nucleotides agree with TRBD1. The CDR3 runs 16 residues. The germline V gene encodes CDR1 SGHTA and CDR2 FQGNSA. Germline trimming cut 5 bases from V and 5 bases from J; bases unmatched to any gene: 9. The DNA for the CDR3 is TGTGCCAGCAGCCCCAGACAGGGGGCGTTTAACAATGAGCAGTTCTTC. It yields the protein CASSPRQGAFNNEQFF.

This chain uses TRBV4-2 with TRBJ2-7; TRBD2 matches 11 bases. CDR1 is LGHNA, CDR2 YNFKEQ, per germline. The junction had 14 bases not matched to a gene; V was cut back by 6 bases and J by 7 bases. There are 16 residues in the CDR3. The CDR3 DNA sequence: TGTGCCAGCAGTCTAATGACTAGCGGGGTTGAGGGGGAGCAGTACTTC. Its translation is CASSLMTSGVEGEQYF.

The chain joins TRBV19 to TRBJ1-5; D unresolved. CDR1 is LNHDA and CDR2 is SQIVND in the germline V gene (reference sequence). CDR3 size: 16 residues. Trimming cost V 8 bases and J 0 bases, with 17 bases left between them. The CDR3 here is CASGSGRSHSNQPQHF. In nucleotides, the CDR3 is TGTGCCAGTGGTTCTGGGAGGTCCCATAGCAATCAGCCCCAGCATTTT.

Regarding this clone: One end of the junction is discordant with germline, which a read error may explain. V and J are TRBV7-9 and TRBJ2-7, with 8 positions matching TRBD1. Germline-derived CDR1 and CDR2 are SEHNR and FQNEAQ (reference sequence). This CDR3 spans 14 amino acids. The chain's CDR3 is CSSSTRQGINEQYF. The CDR3 nucleotides read TGTTCCAGCAGCACTCGACAGGGGATTAACGAGCAGTACTTC.

V is TRBV11-2 and J is TRBJ1-2; no clear D. The V end was cut by 4 bases, the J end by 0 bases, with 21 bases between. The CDR3 loop spans 18 amino acids. Germline lookup yields CDR1 SGHAT and CDR2 FQNNGV. The CDR3 here is CASSSLAGSTKTNYGYTF. The CDR3 nucleotides read TGTGCCAGCAGCTCACTCGCGGGCAGTACGAAGACTAACTATGGCTACACCTTC.

The rearrangement uses TRBV6-4 and TRBJ1-4, with 9 bases matching TRBD1. This CDR3 contains 19 residues. Trimming took 7 bases from V and 8 from J; bases not matched to a gene: 23. Germline CDR1 MRHNA, CDR2 SNTAGT. CDR3: CASINTLTGGLLAGEKLFF. The CDR3 DNA sequence: TGTGCCAGCATCAATACTCTCACAGGGGGCCTTTTGGCGGGGGAAAAACTGTTTTTT.

This chain links TRBV11-2 with TRBJ1-5, with 9 bases lining up with TRBD1. The CDR3 covers 15 residues. CDR1 is SGHAT and CDR2 is FQNNGV in the germline V gene. V lost 5 bases to trimming and J lost 6 bases; unmatched junction nucleotides: 8. The CDR3 here is CASSLAGTGPQPQHF. In nucleotides, the CDR3 is TGTGCCAGCAGCCTGGCCGGGACAGGGCCTCAGCCCCAGCATTTT.

The chain joins TRBV11-2 to TRBJ1-2; 9 bases line up with TRBD1. The V segment lost 7 bases and the J segment 4 bases; nucleotides outside the gene matches: 7. Germline lookup yields CDR1 SGHAT and CDR2 FQNNGV. This CDR3 has 14 residues. The CDR3 DNA is TGTGCCAGCACCCGACAGGGGGGAGTCTATGGCTACACCTTC. This sequence encodes CASTRQGGVYGYTF.